This record concerns one T cell receptor beta chain sequence. V was shortened by 3 bases and J by 3 bases, with 9 bases between the two germline ends. CDR1 and CDR2 (germline): DFQATT, SNEGSKA (reference sequence). CDR3 length: 12 residues. CD8+ and CD4+ T cells were negatively isolated; TEMRA cells were FACS-enriched. The data belong to a study of CD8 T cells in Susac syndrome. An amount of RNA that ranged from roughly 0.5 to 1 ug was reverse transcribed with random hexamers. Multiplex immunoSEQ PCR targeted 54 Vbeta and 13 Jbeta TCR beta segments. TCRdb called the immunoSEQ multiplex PCR reads again in MiXCR, with one record for every CDR3 protein. The sample has 150,000 to 200,000 distinct CDR3 sequences; around 94% are singletons.

This clonotype originated in a human donor in good health. V is TRBV20-1 and J is TRBJ2-7, with D possibly matching TRBD2 (6 bases). Sequenced input: CD4+ T cells from PBMCs. CDR3 sequence reads: CSARASDYEQYF. The DNA for the CDR3 is TGCAGTGCTAGGGCTAGCGACTACGAGCAGTACTTC.